This TCR beta chain was observed in a study of shared clonotypes between healthy human individuals. Running of the assay took place at deep level. Methods used by the authors: Quality scores were absent from the junction-only immunoSEQ sequences, so filtering differed. Data came from immunoSEQ multiplex PCR; TCRdb stores just in-frame clones and leaves some out. That table supplies the V and J calls and clone size; D and trimming were determined from the DNA. Of around 640,000 clones listed, about 95% were seen once; the top ten hold about 0.12%. The V and J ends lost 3 bases and 12 bases respectively, with 12 bases between them. Germline CDR1 reads SGHDT; CDR2 reads YYEEEE. This CDR3 spans 11 amino acids. Note on this clone: Its antigen remains unidentified.

CD45RO-negative, CCR7-positively selected cells formed the naive CD8 fraction, excluding terminally differentiated effector memory CD45RA+ cells. Regarding the study as a whole: Clonotypes shared by all four sorted-subset donors had higher generation probabilities than non-shared clonotypes. Clonotypes that were shared across a handful of donors made up around 4.6% of naive CD4 clonotypes.

The sample taken for sequencing was naive CD8+ T cells sorted from blood. The receptor's source is a woman aged 30 to 39 in good health. The chain combines TRBV5-6 with TRBJ1-2; D may be TRBD1 (5 bases). As DNA, the CDR3 is TGTGCCAGCAGCTCGGCGGGGGTTCACACCTTC. Translated, it gives CASSSAGVHTF.